This TCR beta chain comes out of a study of blood T cells in healthy people across ages. Study-level points and caveats: While age rose, TCR beta diversity per million T cells dropped in a roughly linear way.

This clonotype occurred a few times. Its antigen is still unknown. The junction departs from germline at one end; a sequencing error may be responsible. In germline, CDR1 is SSHAT, CDR2 FNYEAQ (reference sequence). The CDR3 runs to 16 residues. Using a J-beta primer mix together with a sample-barcoded 5' primer, a second PCR was run for about 6 to 11 cycles. One entry per CDR3 protein, called by TCRdb with MiXCR from the 5' RACE reads. The profile shows 780,000 or so distinct CDR3 sequences, around 25% of them singletons. The sample was also linked to a second study, of T cells of mothers and their children.

The receptor was derived from a boy between 10 and 17 years old in good health. The J gene is TRBJ2-1, the V gene TRBV7-7; D may match TRBD1 or TRBD2 (5 bases each). The better agreement between TRBJ2-5 and the DNA end casts doubt on the J call. The sequenced sample was blood. The CDR3 DNA reads as TGTGCTAGCAGCCCAGGCGACCGGGGCTCACAAGAGACCCAGTACTTC. Translated: CASSPGDRGSQETQYF.